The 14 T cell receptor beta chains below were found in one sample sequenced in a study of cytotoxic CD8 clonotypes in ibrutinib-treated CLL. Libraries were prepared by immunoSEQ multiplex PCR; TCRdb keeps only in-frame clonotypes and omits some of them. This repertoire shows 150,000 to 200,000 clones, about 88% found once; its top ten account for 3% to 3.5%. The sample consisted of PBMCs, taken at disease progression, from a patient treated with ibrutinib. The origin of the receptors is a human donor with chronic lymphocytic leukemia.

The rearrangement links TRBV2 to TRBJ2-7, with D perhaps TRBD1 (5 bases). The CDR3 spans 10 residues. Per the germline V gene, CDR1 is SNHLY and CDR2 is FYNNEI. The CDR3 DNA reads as TGTGCTTCAGGGATCTACGAGCAGTACTTC. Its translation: CASGIYEQYF.

Here the CDR3 reads CASSWDRDLTGELFF. The CDR3 coding sequence is TGTGCCAGCAGCTGGGACAGGGACCTAACCGGGGAGCTGTTTTTT. The chain uses TRBV7-9 and TRBJ2-2; TRBD1 matches 9 bases. The CDR3 loop spans 15 amino acids. Trimming at V came to 4 bases and at J to 5 bases, leaving 5 bases not matched to a gene. CDR1 is SEHNR, CDR2 FQNEAQ, per germline (reference sequence).

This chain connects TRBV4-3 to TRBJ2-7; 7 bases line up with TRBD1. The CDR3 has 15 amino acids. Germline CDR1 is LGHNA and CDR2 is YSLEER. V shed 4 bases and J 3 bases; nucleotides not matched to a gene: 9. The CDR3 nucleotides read TGCGCCAGCAGCCGAACCGGGACAGCGGACTACGAGCAGTACTTC. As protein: CASSRTGTADYEQYF.

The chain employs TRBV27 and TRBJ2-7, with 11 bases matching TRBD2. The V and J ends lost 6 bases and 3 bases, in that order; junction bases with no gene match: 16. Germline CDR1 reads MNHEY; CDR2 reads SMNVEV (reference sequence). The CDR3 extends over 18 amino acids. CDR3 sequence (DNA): TGTGCCAGCAGGATCCCAACAGAAACACTAGCGGGAGACTACGAGCAGTACTTC. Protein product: CASRIPTETLAGDYEQYF.

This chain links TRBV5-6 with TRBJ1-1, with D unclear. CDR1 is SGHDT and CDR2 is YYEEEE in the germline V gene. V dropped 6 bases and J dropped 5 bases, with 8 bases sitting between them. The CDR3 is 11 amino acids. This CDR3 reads CASTAGTEAFF. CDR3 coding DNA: TGTGCCAGCACCGCGGGAACTGAAGCTTTCTTT.

The chain's CDR3 is CASSSSGTGYNEQFF. In DNA, the CDR3 is TGTGCCAGCAGCTCGTCTGGGACAGGGTACAATGAGCAGTTCTTC. The V and J genes are TRBV11-2 and TRBJ2-1, with 9 bases that match TRBD1. The CDR3 loop spans 15 amino acids. Germline V gives CDR1 SGHAT, CDR2 FQNNGV. V lost 4 bases to trimming and J lost 4 bases; unmatched junction nucleotides: 5.

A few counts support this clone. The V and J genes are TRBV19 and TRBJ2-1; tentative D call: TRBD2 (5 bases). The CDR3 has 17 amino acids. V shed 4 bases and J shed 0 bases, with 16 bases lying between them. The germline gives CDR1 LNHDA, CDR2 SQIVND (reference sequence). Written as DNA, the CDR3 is TGTGCCAGTAGTAACTACGGCGGGCGCCGCTCCTACAATGAGCAGTTCTTC. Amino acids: CASSNYGGRRSYNEQFF.

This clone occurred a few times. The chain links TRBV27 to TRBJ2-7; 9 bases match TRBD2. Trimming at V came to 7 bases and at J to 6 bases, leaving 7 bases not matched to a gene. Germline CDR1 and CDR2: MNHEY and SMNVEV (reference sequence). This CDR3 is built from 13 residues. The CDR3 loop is CASKAGGFGEQYF. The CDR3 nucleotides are TGTGCCAGCAAAGCGGGAGGATTCGGCGAGCAGTACTTC.

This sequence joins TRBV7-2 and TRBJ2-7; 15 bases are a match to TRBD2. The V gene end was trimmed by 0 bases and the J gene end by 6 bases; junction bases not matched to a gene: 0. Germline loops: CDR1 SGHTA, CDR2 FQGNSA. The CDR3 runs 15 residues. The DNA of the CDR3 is TGTGCCAGCAGCTTAGCGGGACTAGCGGGAGGCGAGCAGTACTTC. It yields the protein CASSLAGLAGGEQYF.

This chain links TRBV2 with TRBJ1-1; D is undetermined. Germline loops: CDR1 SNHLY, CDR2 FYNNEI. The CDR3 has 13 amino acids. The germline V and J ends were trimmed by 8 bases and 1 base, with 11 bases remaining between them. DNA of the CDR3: TGTGCCAGCCCAGTAGGGCCGAACACTGAAGCTTTCTTT. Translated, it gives CASPVGPNTEAFF.

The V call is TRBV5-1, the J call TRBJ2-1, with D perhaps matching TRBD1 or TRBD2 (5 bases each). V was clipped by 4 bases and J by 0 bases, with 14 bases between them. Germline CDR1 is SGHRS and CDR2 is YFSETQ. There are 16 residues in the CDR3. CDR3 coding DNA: TGCGCCAGCAGCGACCAACCGGGACGCTCCTACAATGAGCAGTTCTTC. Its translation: CASSDQPGRSYNEQFF.

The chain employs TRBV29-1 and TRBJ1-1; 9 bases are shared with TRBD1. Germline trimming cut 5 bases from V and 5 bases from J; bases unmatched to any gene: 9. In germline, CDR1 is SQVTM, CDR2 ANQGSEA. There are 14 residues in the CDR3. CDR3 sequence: CSVHAPTGGTEAFF. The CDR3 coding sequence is TGCAGCGTTCATGCACCGACAGGGGGTACTGAAGCTTTCTTT.

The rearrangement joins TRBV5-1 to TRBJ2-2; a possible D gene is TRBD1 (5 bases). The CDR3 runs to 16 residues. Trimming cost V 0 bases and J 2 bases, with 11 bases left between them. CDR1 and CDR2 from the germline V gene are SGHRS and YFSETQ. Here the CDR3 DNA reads TGCGCCAGCAGCTTGGGCTCGACAGTAAACACCGGGGAGCTGTTTTTT. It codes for CASSLGSTVNTGELFF.

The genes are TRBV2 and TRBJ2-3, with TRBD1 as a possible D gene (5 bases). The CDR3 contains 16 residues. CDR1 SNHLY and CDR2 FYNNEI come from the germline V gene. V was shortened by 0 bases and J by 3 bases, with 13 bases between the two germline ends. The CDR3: CASSEALRRATDTQYF. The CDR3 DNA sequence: TGTGCCAGCAGTGAAGCGCTTCGCAGGGCGACAGATACGCAGTATTTT. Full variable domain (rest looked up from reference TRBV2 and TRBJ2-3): EPEVTQTPSHQVTQMGQEVILRCVPISNHLYFYWYRQILGQKVEFLVSFYNNEISEKSEIFDDQFSVERPDGSNFTLKIRSTKLEDSAMYFCASSEALRRATDTQYFGPGTRLTVL.